Sequencing of this T cell receptor (beta chain) was carried out in a study of cytomegalovirus exposure and HLA in healthy donors. In germline, CDR1 is WNHNN, CDR2 SYGVQD (reference sequence). The CDR3 loop spans 14 amino acids. As regards this clone: An end of the junction does not agree with germline; a read error may underlie this.

PCR primers comprised 60 Vbeta and 13 Jbeta primers. The protocol was immunoSEQ multiplex PCR, while the TCRdb copy is restricted to in-frame clones and leaves out a portion. The data include about 160,000 clones; the top ten clones carry about 1.2%. The sequence was obtained from a woman aged 55-70 years in good health and CMV-seronegative. The specimen sequenced was PBMCs. The chain joins TRBV10-1 to TRBJ1-5; 7 bases are a match to TRBD1. CDR3 loop: CPGGTVDSNQPQHF. In DNA, the CDR3 is TGTCCTGGCGGGACAGTAGATAGCAATCAGCCCCAGCATTTT.